Presented here are 5 T cell receptor beta chains from one specimen sequenced in a study of T cell changes during pregnancy in multiple sclerosis. Profiling relied on immunoSEQ multiplex PCR, and the TCRdb table lists in-frame clones only, not all of them. The sample shows approximately 59,000 clones, around nine tenths of them seen only once. Sample: peripheral blood, taken in the third trimester of pregnancy. The receptors come from a female donor in good health, enrolled as a control in a pregnancy study.

This clone came up once. The chain links TRBV7-9 to TRBJ1-1; D possibly corresponds to TRBD1 (5 bases). The CDR3 covers 13 residues. CDR1 and CDR2 (germline): SEHNR, FQNEAQ (reference sequence). V was cut by 4 bases and J by 4 bases, with 10 bases left in between. CDR3 protein: CASSYRTVTEAFF. The CDR3 DNA reads as TGTGCCAGCAGCTACAGGACCGTCACTGAAGCTTTCTTT.

V gene TRBV4-1 combines with J gene TRBJ2-1; D remains ambiguous. The CDR3 is 16 amino acids. Germline V gives CDR1 MGHRA, CDR2 YSYEKL. V lost 1 base and J lost 2, with 12 bases in between. In DNA, the CDR3 is TGCGCCAGCAGCCAAGTTTCTCAAGCTACCTACAATGAGCAGTTCTTC. This translates into CASSQVSQATYNEQFF.

The rearrangement links TRBV7-9 to TRBJ2-1, with no clear D. CDR1 and CDR2 from the germline V gene are SEHNR and FQNEAQ (reference sequence). The V end lost 0 bases, the J end lost 4 bases, and 4 bases lay between the germline ends. This CDR3 is built from 13 residues. DNA for the CDR3: TGTGCCAGCAGCTTAGCACTATACAATGAGCAGTTCTTC. It translates to CASSLALYNEQFF.

The V and J genes are TRBV4-2 and TRBJ2-1; possibly TRBD2 for D (7 bases). CDR1 and CDR2 (germline): LGHNA, YNFKEQ. Trimming took off 5 bases at V and 6 bases at J, with 29 bases between the two ends. The CDR3 extends over 19 amino acids. The DNA for the CDR3 is TGTGCCAGCAGCTCTCACAGGACAGCGGGGTCCGGAATAGGCAATGAGCAGTTCTTC. It yields the protein CASSSHRTAGSGIGNEQFF.

The chain links TRBV28 to TRBJ1-3; 9 bases line up with TRBD1. The CDR3 consists of 16 residues. V shed 5 bases, J shed 4 bases, and the junction held 9 bases outside the gene matches. Germline assignment: CDR1 MDHEN and CDR2 SYDVKM. The CDR3 nucleotides are TGTGCCAGCAGTGCCGTCGGGGACAGGGAGGGAAACACCATATATTTT. Protein sequence: CASSAVGDREGNTIYF.